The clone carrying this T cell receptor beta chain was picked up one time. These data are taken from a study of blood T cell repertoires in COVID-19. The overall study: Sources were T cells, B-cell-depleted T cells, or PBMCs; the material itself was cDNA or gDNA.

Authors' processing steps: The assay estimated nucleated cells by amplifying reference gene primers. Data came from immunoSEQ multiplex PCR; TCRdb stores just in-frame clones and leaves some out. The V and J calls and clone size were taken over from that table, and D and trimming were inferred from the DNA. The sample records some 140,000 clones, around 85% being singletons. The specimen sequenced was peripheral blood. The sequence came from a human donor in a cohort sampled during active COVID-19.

Here the CDR3 DNA reads TGTGCCAGCAGTTTATCTCTTAGCGGGAGGGCCCGGGATACGCAGTATTTT. Translating gives CASSLSLSGRARDTQYF. J is TRBJ2-3 and V is TRBV27; 11 bases match TRBD2. Germline V gives CDR1 MNHEY, CDR2 SMNVEV (reference sequence). This CDR3 has 17 residues. V shed 0 bases, J shed 6 bases, and the junction held 8 bases outside the gene matches.